The sequence of this T cell receptor beta chain was determined in a study of tumor-infiltrating lymphocytes in primary liver carcinoma. Turning to the study itself: Ages ranged from 30 to 69, with HCC or mixed HCC-cholangiocarcinoma. The study, taken as a whole, reports: The overlap of tumor-adjacent and tumor-blood pairs was smaller than that of tumor region pairs.

The input was around 530 ng total RNA; TCR beta cDNA was made from it with a constant-region primer. Nested multiplex PCR, run for three rounds with slightly modified ARM-PCR, yielded TCR beta libraries. Rounds one and two of PCR, each of approximately 11 cycles, were primed with TRBV1-TRBV30 forward primers and a C-beta reverse primer. MiXCR, run by TCRdb on the multiplex PCR reads, gives a single entry per CDR3 protein. This sample has 300,000 to 350,000 distinct CDR3 sequences, with less than 65% found just once. Trimming removed 3 bases at V and 4 bases at J, with 7 bases between. The CDR3 is made up of 14 amino acids. Ten or more counts support this clonotype. Its cognate antigen is unknown. Out of unsorted whole blood came the blood RNA, and germline DNA was extracted as well. Those patients suffered from chronic HBV infection and were treatment-naive. Prior to the surgical procedure, 3.5 to 5 milliliters of peripheral blood were collected.

The TCR comes from a man aged 35 to 55 with primary liver carcinoma and hepatitis B virus infection. Sequences were obtained from peripheral blood. This chain links TRBV12-3 or TRBV12-4 with TRBJ1-6; D gene uncertain. The CDR3 sequence: CASSLQQYNSPLHF. CDR3 bases: TGTGCCAGCAGTTTGCAACAGTATAATTCACCCCTCCACTTT.